What follows describes a single TCR beta chain. Its cognate antigen is unknown. This specimen belongs to a study of T cell responses to AZD1222 COVID-19 vaccine. Points from the study as a whole: Nearly half of spike-specific TCRs reportedly target unmutated variant regions. Baseline serostatus was positive in only a handful of AZD1222 recipients. Spike-specific TCR breadth and depth were elevated following two AZD1222 doses.

This CDR3 is built from 21 residues. Trimming took 1 base from V and 0 from J; bases not matched to a gene: 15. Looked up from germline, CDR1 is MNHEY and CDR2 is SMNVEV (reference sequence). Sequencing was performed with immunoSEQ multiplex PCR; in TCRdb, only in-frame clones are kept and a portion is missing. This sample yields 100,000 or so clones, of which 70% to 90% are seen a single time; 2.5% belongs to the top ten. The chain has TRBV27 and TRBJ1-6; the match to TRBD1 covers 7 bases. The TCR comes from an adult who received the AZD1222 COVID-19 vaccine. The starting material was peripheral blood, obtained 28 days after the second AZD1222 dose. The CDR3 loop reads CASSLYGQLGQWSSYNSPLHF. The CDR3, as DNA: TGTGCCAGCAGTTTATATGGACAACTGGGACAGTGGAGCTCCTATAATTCACCCCTCCACTTT.